The 26 T cell receptor beta chains reported below all come from one sample, sequenced in a study of T cells in women clearing cervical HPV infection. Profiling relied on immunoSEQ multiplex PCR, and the TCRdb table lists in-frame clones only, not all of them. This listing includes around 29,000 clones. Input material: blood buffy coat. Every receptor here comes from a woman between 18 and 70 years old with a cervical HPV16 infection that either progressed to CIN3+ or cleared (not recorded which).

Details on this clone: The CDR3 end is not reached by the read, which stops 3 residues before it; the germline J gene fills it in. This rearrangement joins TRBV2 to TRBJ1-1, with 7 bases aligning to TRBD1. This CDR3 has 13 residues. Trimming cost V 8 bases and J 2 bases; bases outside gene matches: 5. CDR1 is SNHLY, CDR2 FYNNEI, per germline. CDR3 DNA, as far as it was read: TGTGCCAGCCAGGACAGGTTTAACACTGAA. Its translation is CASQDRFNTE. The entire CDR3 protein reads CASQDRFNTEAFF.

Concerning this clone: The CDR3 end falls 3 residues outside the read, so it is completed with the germline J gene. V gene TRBV19 combines with J gene TRBJ1-1; D is unclear. The CDR3 is 16 residues long. The V end was cut by 7 bases, the J end by 0 bases, with 18 bases between. Germline V gene sequence: CDR1 LNHDA, CDR2 SQIVND (reference sequence). CDR3 bases read: TGTGCCAGTAAGCCAAACCGTTACTCAATGAACACTGAA. As protein: CASKPNRYSMNTE. The whole CDR3 protein is CASKPNRYSMNTEAFF.

CDR3 DNA (partial): TGCGCCACACGAGGTGGCTACACCGGGGAG. As protein: CATRGGYTGE. The full-length CDR3 reads as CATRGGYTGELFF. The gene calls are TRBV5-1 and TRBJ2-2; D remains unclear. The read ends 3 residues before the CDR3 terminus; that terminus is restored from the germline J gene. Germline CDR1 reads SGHRS; CDR2 reads YFSETQ. CDR3 size: 13 residues. Trimming cost V 9 bases and J 3 bases, with 12 bases left between them. Full variable domain (missing parts from reference TRBV5-1 and TRBJ2-2): KAGVTQTPRYLIKTRGQQVTLSCSPISGHRSVSWYQQTPGQGLQFLFEYFSETQRNKGNFPGRFSGRQFSNSRSEMNVSTLELGDSALYLCATRGGYTGELFFGEGSRLTVL.

A remark on this clone: The read falls 3 residues short of the CDR3 end, and the missing part is taken from the germline J gene. J is TRBJ2-5 and V is TRBV4-1, with D maybe TRBD1 (5 bases). This CDR3 contains 15 residues. The V and J ends lost 1 base and 5 bases respectively, with 14 bases between them. The germline gives CDR1 MGHRA, CDR2 YSYEKL. This CDR3 is CASSQGFLGQETQYF. The sequenced part of the CDR3 DNA is TGCGCCAGCAGCCAAGGGTTTCTGGGGCAGGAGACC.

In regard to this clone: The read terminates 3 residues before the CDR3 end, so the remaining end is supplied by the germline J gene. The rearrangement joins TRBV7-8 to TRBJ2-1; 8 bases line up with TRBD1. Germline-derived CDR1 and CDR2 are SGHVS and FQNEAQ. Trimming removed 3 bases from V and 1 base from J; junction bases left unmatched: 5. The CDR3 has 16 residues. The sequenced part of the CDR3 DNA is TGTGCCAGCAGCTTCAGAACAGGGGGATCCTACAATGAG. Translating it yields CASSFRTGGSYNE. The entire CDR3 protein reads CASSFRTGGSYNEQFF.

Regarding this clone: From the germline J gene comes the end of the CDR3, since the read stops 3 residues before it. The V call is TRBV20-1, the J call TRBJ2-4; 13 bases agree with TRBD2. The J segment lost 1 base and the V segment lost 3 bases, leaving 0 bases of the junction unmatched. This CDR3 contains 15 residues. Per the germline V gene, CDR1 is DFQATT and CDR2 is SNEGSKA (reference sequence). The covered CDR3 bases are TGCAGTGCTAGGACTAGCGGGGGGGCCAAAAACATT. Residues: CSARTSGGAKNI. The CDR3, in full, reads CSARTSGGAKNIQYF.

Comment on this clone: With the read ending 3 residues before the CDR3 end, the germline J gene is used to fill in that end. This chain joins TRBV20-1 and TRBJ1-6; TRBD1 agrees at 10 bases. Per germline, CDR1 DFQATT and CDR2 SNEGSKA (reference sequence). The CDR3 spans 14 residues. With V trimmed by 2 bases and J by 7 bases, 2 bases remained unmatched. Here the CDR3 reads CSARPTGGNSPLHF. The DNA read from the CDR3 is TGCAGTGCTAGACCGACAGGGGGCAATTCACCC.

On this clone: From the germline J gene comes the end of the CDR3, since the read stops 3 residues before it. J is TRBJ1-6 and V is TRBV24-1; 9 bases match TRBD1. CDR1 KGHDR and CDR2 SFDVKD come from the germline V gene. This CDR3 has 16 amino acids. The V and J ends lost 2 bases and 5 bases, in that order; junction bases with no gene match: 3. The CDR3 protein is CATSDSGQGNNSPLHF. The covered CDR3 bases are TGTGCCACCAGTGATTCGGGACAGGGCAATAATTCACCC.

Details on this clone: The CDR3 is cut off 3 residues early in the read; its end comes from the germline J gene. The rearrangement uses TRBV6-4 and TRBJ2-1; 8 bases are shared with TRBD2. Germline values: CDR1 MRHNA, CDR2 SNTAGT. CDR3 size: 14 residues. With V trimmed by 8 bases and J by 5 bases, 8 bases remained unmatched. The CDR3 sequence is CASERETSNNEQFF. The DNA read from the CDR3 is TGTGCCAGCGAGCGGGAGACTTCCAACAATGAG.

In regard to this clone: The observed sequence ends 3 residues before the CDR3 terminus, with the missing tail filled in from the germline J gene. The genes are TRBV20-1 and TRBJ1-2; the match to TRBD1 covers 7 bases. The CDR3 extends over 11 amino acids. V dropped 7 bases and J dropped 1; count of bases not matched to a gene: 0. CDR1 is DFQATT and CDR2 is SNEGSKA in the germline V gene (reference sequence). Incomplete CDR3 DNA: TGCAGTGGACAGGGTAACTATGGC. Translation: CSGQGNYG. The full CDR3 sequence reads CSGQGNYGYTF.

On this clone: The CDR3 end falls 3 residues outside the read, so it is completed with the germline J gene. J is TRBJ2-3 and V is TRBV7-9, with D tentatively TRBD2 (5 bases). The CDR3 length is 14 residues. Per germline, CDR1 SEHNR and CDR2 FQNEAQ (reference sequence). CDR3 region: CASSYGLNQEAQYF. The part of the CDR3 DNA that was read is TGTGCCAGCAGCTACGGACTCAACCAAGAGGCG. The whole variable domain, remainder taken from reference TRBV7-9 and TRBJ2-3, is DTGVSQNPRHKITKRGQNVTFRCDPISEHNRLYWYRQTLGQGPEFLTYFQNEAQLEKSRLLSDRFSAERPKGSFSTLEIQRTEQGDSAMYLCASSYGLNQEAQYFGPGTRLTVL.

Here the CDR3 reads CASSPTPANYGYTF. The sequenced part of the CDR3 DNA is TGTGCCAGCAGCCCCACACCAGCTAACTATGGC. The rearrangement joins TRBV6-4 to TRBJ1-2; D is uncertain. With the read ending 3 residues before the CDR3 end, the germline J gene is used to fill in that end. Per the germline V gene, CDR1 is MRHNA and CDR2 is SNTAGT. With 6 bases removed from V and 0 bases from J, the gap between germline ends came to 11 bases. The CDR3 loop spans 14 amino acids.

Notes on this clone: The read stops 3 residues short of the end of the CDR3; the missing end is completed from the germline J gene. The V and J genes are TRBV2 and TRBJ2-1; D gene uncertain. This CDR3 has 12 residues. Germline assignment: CDR1 SNHLY and CDR2 FYNNEI. V was trimmed by 6 bases and J by 4 bases, leaving 7 bases between them. The CDR3 is CASSPQYNEQFF. The sequenced part of the CDR3 DNA is TGTGCCAGCAGCCCTCAGTACAATGAG.

About this clone itself: The CDR3 goes on 3 residues after the read ends, and that part is filled in from the germline J gene. The chain recombines TRBV11-2 with TRBJ2-4; tentatively, D is TRBD1 (6 bases). The CDR3 has 14 residues. CDR1 and CDR2 (germline): SGHAT, FQNNGV. V was shortened by 3 bases and J by 9 bases, with 15 bases between the two germline ends. CDR3 region: CASSFDSGTIIQYF. CDR3 DNA, as far as it was read: TGTGCCAGCAGCTTCGACTCCGGGACAATCATT. Full variable domain (remainder filled in from reference TRBV11-2 and TRBJ2-4): EAGVAQSPRYKIIEKRQSVAFWCNPISGHATLYWYQQILGQGPKLLIQFQNNGVVDDSQLPKDRFSAERLKGVDSTLKIQPAKLEDSAVYLCASSFDSGTIIQYFGAGTRLSVL.

As for this clone: The read terminates 3 residues before the CDR3 end, so the remaining end is supplied by the germline J gene. V gene TRBV28 combines with J gene TRBJ1-3; no clear D. There are 16 residues in the CDR3. V was clipped by 5 bases and J by 0 bases, with 14 bases between them. Per germline, CDR1 MDHEN and CDR2 SYDVKM. Here the CDR3 reads CASSLWAQSSGNTIYF. Incomplete CDR3 DNA: TGTGCCAGCAGTCTCTGGGCCCAAAGCTCTGGAAACACC.

On this clone: The CDR3 is cut off 3 residues early in the read; its end comes from the germline J gene. The chain couples TRBV2 to TRBJ2-7; TRBD2 matches 15 bases. Germline V lookup: CDR1 SNHLY, CDR2 FYNNEI. The CDR3 consists of 14 residues. V was pared by 8 bases and J by 5 bases, with 4 bases of the junction left unmatched. The CDR3 reads CASLGLAGGHEQYF. CDR3 bases read: TGTGCCAGCTTGGGACTAGCGGGAGGCCACGAG.

Worth noting for this clone: The read finishes 3 residues shy of the CDR3 end, and the germline J gene is used to complete it. This sequence joins TRBV20-1 and TRBJ1-1, with a tentative D call TRBD1 (5 bases). The CDR3 has 14 residues. V lost 1 base to trimming and J lost 4 bases, with 13 bases between them. Germline lookup yields CDR1 DFQATT and CDR2 SNEGSKA (reference sequence). The CDR3 sequence is CSARVVNGATEAFF. The sequenced part of the CDR3 DNA is TGCAGTGCTAGAGTCGTCAATGGGGCCACTGAA.

Concerning this clone: Read coverage stops 3 residues before the CDR3 terminus; the germline J gene supplies the remainder. The rearrangement uses TRBV7-8 and TRBJ2-5, with TRBD2 matching 10 bases. The CDR3 covers 16 residues. The V gene end was trimmed by 5 bases and the J gene end by 2 bases; junction bases not matched to a gene: 8. Germline CDR1 reads SGHVS; CDR2 reads FQNEAQ. Here the CDR3 reads CASSPLAGRRQETQYF. The covered CDR3 bases are TGTGCCAGCAGCCCACTAGCGGGGAGGAGACAAGAGACC.

Comment on this clone: From the germline J gene comes the end of the CDR3, since the read stops 3 residues before it. J is TRBJ2-7 and V is TRBV29-1; possibly TRBD1 for D (5 bases). Germline lookup yields CDR1 SQVTM and CDR2 ANQGSEA. V was cut by 2 bases and J by 0 bases, with 14 bases left in between. The CDR3 totals 15 residues. The CDR3 DNA, read in part, is TGCAGCGTTGAAAGTCCCAGGGTGGACTCCTACGAG. The encoded protein is CSVESPRVDSYE. The full-length CDR3 reads as CSVESPRVDSYEQYF.

The CDR3 sequence is CASSLKALEQYF. The DNA read from the CDR3 is TGTGCCAGCAGCTTAAAAGCACTCGAG. The V call is TRBV7-9, the J call TRBJ2-7; D is unresolved. The CDR3 end is not reached by the read, which stops 3 residues before it; the germline J gene fills it in. Trimming pared 2 bases from V and 6 bases from J, leaving 8 bases between. Germline CDR1 SEHNR, CDR2 FQNEAQ (reference sequence). CDR3 length equals 12 residues.

As concerns this clone: The read ends 3 residues before the CDR3 terminus; that terminus is restored from the germline J gene. V and J are TRBV30 and TRBJ2-1; 9 positions match TRBD1. Germline assignment: CDR1 GTSNPN and CDR2 SVGIG (reference sequence). This CDR3 has 19 amino acids. Unmatched junction bases numbered 12, after V lost 0 bases and J lost 0 bases. Here the CDR3 reads CAWSVRQGVKVFSYNEQFF. Partial CDR3 DNA: TGTGCCTGGAGTGTCCGACAGGGGGTGAAAGTTTTCTCCTACAATGAG.

Remarks on this clone: The read gets to within 3 residues of the CDR3 end, and the germline J gene fills in the rest. This chain joins TRBV6-4 and TRBJ2-1, with D maybe TRBD1 (5 bases). The CDR3 loop spans 15 amino acids. Germline V CDR1 and CDR2: MRHNA, SNTAGT. V was trimmed by 0 bases and J by 7 bases, leaving 13 bases between them. CDR3 bases read: TGTGCCAGCAGTGACTCGGGCAGGGCCCCAAATGAG. Its translation: CASSDSGRAPNE. The CDR3, in full, reads CASSDSGRAPNEQFF.

Note on this clone: With the read ending 3 residues before the CDR3 end, the germline J gene is used to fill in that end. This chain uses TRBV6-2 or TRBV6-3 with TRBJ2-7, with TRBD2 matching 8 bases. CDR1 and CDR2 from the germline V gene are MNHEY and SVGEGT. This CDR3 contains 16 residues. J was trimmed by 1 base and V by 6 bases; bases with no gene match: 11. The CDR3 loop is CASSPTGRGGSYEQYF. The DNA read from the CDR3 is TGTGCCAGCAGCCCTACGGGACGGGGGGGTTCCTACGAG.

Of note for this clone: The DNA ends 3 residues before the CDR3 does, and the rest of the CDR3 is filled in from the germline J gene. The chain is built from TRBV30 and TRBJ1-2; a possible D gene is TRBD1 (6 bases). This CDR3 spans 13 amino acids. Trimming stripped 3 bases from V and 7 bases from J, with 15 bases between. The germline V gene has CDR1 GTSNPN and CDR2 SVGIG (reference sequence). CDR3 DNA, as far as it was read: TGTGCCTGGAGGGAAAACAGGGTCGGTGGC. It yields the protein CAWRENRVGG. The complete CDR3 protein is CAWRENRVGGYTF. Filled out from reference TRBV30 and TRBJ1-2, the complete variable domain reads SQTIHQWPATLVQPVGSPLSLECTVEGTSNPNLYWYRQAAGRGLQLLFYSVGIGQISSEVPQNLSASRPQDRQFILSSKKLLLSDSGFYLCAWRENRVGGYTFGSGTRLTVV.

To note about this clone: The read comes to an end 3 residues before the CDR3 does, leaving the germline J gene to fill in the end. V and J are TRBV6-1 and TRBJ1-1, with D unclear. The CDR3 covers 16 residues. CDR1 and CDR2 (germline): MNHNS, SASEGT. V lost 2 bases to trimming and J lost 0 bases, with 13 bases between them. CDR3 in amino acids: CASSEMFGQLNTEAFF. Partial CDR3 DNA: TGTGCCAGCAGTGAAATGTTTGGGCAGTTGAACACTGAA.

Turning to this clone: The read finishes 3 residues shy of the CDR3 end, and the germline J gene is used to complete it. The rearrangement joins TRBV19 to TRBJ1-1; D is undetermined. CDR1 is LNHDA and CDR2 is SQIVND in the germline V gene (reference sequence). This CDR3 has 14 amino acids. Trimming removed 7 bases at V and 5 bases at J, with 17 bases between. CDR3 DNA (partial): TGTGCCAGTATATCCGGCAGCTTCGGGACTGAA. Protein sequence: CASISGSFGTE. The complete CDR3 reads CASISGSFGTEAFF.